This is a list of T cell receptor beta chains from one sample in a study of CD8 T cells in ankylosing spondylitis. TCRdb used MiXCR to reprocess the 5' RACE reads, holding one entry per CDR3 protein. The sample has under 950,000 distinct CDR3 sequences, around 19% seen once; the top ten hold roughly a fifth. The specimen was blood, either unsorted or a sorted T cell fraction (not recorded which). These receptors all stem from a male donor with ankylosing spondylitis. Each CDR3 is given with its conserved first and last residue. The D gene is left open where the match is weak. Only part of the rows carry a size: once, few, many, or a class if the clone is expanded.

DNA: TGCAGTGCAAGACAGGGGAAGGACCCCCAGCATTTT
CDR3: CSARQGKDPQHF
V: TRBV20-1
J: TRBJ1-5
size: few
D: TRBD1

DNA: TGTGCCAGCAGCTTACAGGGATACTACAATGAGCAGTTCTTC
CDR3: CASSLQGYYNEQFF
V: TRBV5-6
J: TRBJ2-1
size: few
D: .

DNA: TGTGCCAGCAGCGCATGGACTAGCGGGAGTGGGAATGAGCAGTTCTTC
CDR3: CASSAWTSGSGNEQFF
V: TRBV9
J: TRBJ2-1
size: few
D: TRBD2

DNA: TGTGCCATCAGTGGGGACTCGGGTGAGCAGTTCTTC
CDR3: CAISGDSGEQFF
V: TRBV10-3
J: TRBJ2-1
size: few
D: .

DNA: TGTGCCAGCAGCCAATCGGTTTTCGCTGAAGCTTTCTTT
CDR3: CASSQSVFAEAFF
V: TRBV16
J: TRBJ1-1
size: few
D: .

DNA: TGTGCCAGCAGCTTGTACTTACTCGAGCAGTACTTC
CDR3: CASSLYLLEQYF
V: TRBV5-5
J: TRBJ2-7
size: .
D: .

DNA: TGCAGTGCCAGAGGTGTCTTAGCGGGAGTTCAAGCAGATACGCAGTATTTT
CDR3: CSARGVLAGVQADTQYF
V: TRBV20-1
J: TRBJ2-3
size: .
D: TRBD2

DNA: TGTGCCAGCAGTCCCTACAGCAGAGATACGCAGTATTTT
CDR3: CASSPYSRDTQYF
V: TRBV12-3/TRBV12-4
J: TRBJ2-3
size: many
D: .

DNA: TGTGCCACCAGTGATTTCATCGGGAGCGGCACCGGGGAGCTGTTTTTT
CDR3: CATSDFIGSGTGELFF
V: TRBV24-1
J: TRBJ2-2
size: many
D: .

DNA: TGCGCCAGCAGCTCTCAGACAGGGTCCGGCTATGGCTACACCTTC
CDR3: CASSSQTGSGYGYTF
V: TRBV5-1
J: TRBJ1-2
size: .
D: TRBD1

DNA: TGTGCCATCAGTGAGTGGGGGGAGCTGGGAGAGCAGTACTTC
CDR3: CAISEWGELGEQYF
V: TRBV10-3
J: TRBJ2-7
size: .
D: .

DNA: TGTGCCAGCTCACCTTACCCCGGGGGAACAGGCACCGGGGAGCTGTTTTTT
CDR3: CASSPYPGGTGTGELFF
V: TRBV18
J: TRBJ2-2
size: .
D: .

DNA: TGCAGTGCTAGAGATTCGGGGAGACAGAACACTGAAGCTTTCTTT
CDR3: CSARDSGRQNTEAFF
V: TRBV20-1
J: TRBJ1-1
size: .
D: .

DNA: TGCAGTGCTAGAACACTGGCTGGGGCCAACGTCCTGACTTTC
CDR3: CSARTLAGANVLTF
V: TRBV20-1
J: TRBJ2-6
size: .
D: .

DNA: TGCAGCGTTTCTTCGCAGGGTAACTATGGCTACACCTTC
CDR3: CSVSSQGNYGYTF
V: TRBV29-1
J: TRBJ1-2
size: .
D: .

DNA: TGTGCCAGCAGTGACCTGGACAGGGACGGCCGGGGGAACACTGAAGCTTTCTTT
CDR3: CASSDLDRDGRGNTEAFF
V: TRBV6-4
J: TRBJ1-1
size: few
D: TRBD1

DNA: TGCGCCAGCAGCCAAGATTGGGATTCAGATACGCAGTATTTT
CDR3: CASSQDWDSDTQYF
V: TRBV4-3
J: TRBJ2-3
size: few
D: .